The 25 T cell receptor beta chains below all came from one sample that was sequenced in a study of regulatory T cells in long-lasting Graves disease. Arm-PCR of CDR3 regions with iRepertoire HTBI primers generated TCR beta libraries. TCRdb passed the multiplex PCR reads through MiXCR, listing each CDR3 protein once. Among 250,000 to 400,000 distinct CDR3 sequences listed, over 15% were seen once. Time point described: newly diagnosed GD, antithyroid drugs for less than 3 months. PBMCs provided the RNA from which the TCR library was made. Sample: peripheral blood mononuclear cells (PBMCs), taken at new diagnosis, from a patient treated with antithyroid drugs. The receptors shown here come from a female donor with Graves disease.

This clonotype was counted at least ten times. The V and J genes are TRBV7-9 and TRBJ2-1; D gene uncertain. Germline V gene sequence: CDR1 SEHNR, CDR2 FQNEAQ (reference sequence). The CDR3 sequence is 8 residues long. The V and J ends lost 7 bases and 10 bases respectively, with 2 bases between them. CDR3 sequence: CASTEQFF. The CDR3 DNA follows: TGTGCCAGCACCGAGCAGTTCTTC.

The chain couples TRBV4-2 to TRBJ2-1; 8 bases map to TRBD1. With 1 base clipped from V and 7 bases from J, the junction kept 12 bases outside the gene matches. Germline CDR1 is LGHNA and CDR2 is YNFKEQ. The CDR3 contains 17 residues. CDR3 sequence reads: CASSQVARTGWENEQFF. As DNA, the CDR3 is TGTGCCAGCAGCCAAGTCGCCCGGACAGGGTGGGAGAATGAGCAGTTCTTC.

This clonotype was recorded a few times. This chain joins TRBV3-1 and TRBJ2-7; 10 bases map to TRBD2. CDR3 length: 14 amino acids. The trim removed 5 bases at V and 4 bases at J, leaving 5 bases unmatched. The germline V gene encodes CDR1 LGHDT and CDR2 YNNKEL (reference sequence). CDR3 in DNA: TGTGCCAGCAGCTCGGGACTAGCGACTTACGAGCAGTACTTC. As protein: CASSSGLATYEQYF.

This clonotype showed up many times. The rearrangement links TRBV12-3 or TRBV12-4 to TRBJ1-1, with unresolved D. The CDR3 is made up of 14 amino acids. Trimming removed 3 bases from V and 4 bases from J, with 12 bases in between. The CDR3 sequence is CASSLSQPGTEAFF. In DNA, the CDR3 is TGTGCCAGCAGTTTGTCTCAACCCGGCACTGAAGCTTTCTTT.

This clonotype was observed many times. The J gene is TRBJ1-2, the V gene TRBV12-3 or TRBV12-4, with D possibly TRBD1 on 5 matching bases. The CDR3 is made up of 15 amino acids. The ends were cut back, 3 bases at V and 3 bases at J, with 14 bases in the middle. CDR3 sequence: CASSFAGPMYYGYTF. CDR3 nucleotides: TGTGCCAGCAGTTTCGCAGGGCCCATGTACTATGGCTACACCTTC.

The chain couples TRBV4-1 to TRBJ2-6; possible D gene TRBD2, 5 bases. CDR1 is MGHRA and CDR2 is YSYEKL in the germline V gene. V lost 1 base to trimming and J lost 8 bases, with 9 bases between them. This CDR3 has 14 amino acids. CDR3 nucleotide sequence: TGCGCCAGCAGCCAAGGTTCGGGGACCAACGTCCTGACTTTC. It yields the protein CASSQGSGTNVLTF.

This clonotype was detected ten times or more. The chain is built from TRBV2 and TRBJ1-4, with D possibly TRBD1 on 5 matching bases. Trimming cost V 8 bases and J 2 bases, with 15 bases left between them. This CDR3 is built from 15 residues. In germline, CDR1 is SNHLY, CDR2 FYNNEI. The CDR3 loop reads CASDRGVATNEKLFF. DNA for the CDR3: TGTGCCAGCGATAGGGGAGTGGCGACTAATGAAAAACTGTTTTTT. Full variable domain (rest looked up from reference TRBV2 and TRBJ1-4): EPEVTQTPSHQVTQMGQEVILRCVPISNHLYFYWYRQILGQKVEFLVSFYNNEISEKSEIFDDQFSVERPDGSNFTLKIRSTKLEDSAMYFCASDRGVATNEKLFFGSGTQLSVL.

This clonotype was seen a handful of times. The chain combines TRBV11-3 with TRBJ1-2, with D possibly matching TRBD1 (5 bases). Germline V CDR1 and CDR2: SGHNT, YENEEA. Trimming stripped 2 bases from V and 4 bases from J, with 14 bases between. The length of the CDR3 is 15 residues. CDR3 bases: TGTGCCAGCAGCTTACAACGGGACGGCCCCTATGGCTACACCTTC. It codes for CASSLQRDGPYGYTF.

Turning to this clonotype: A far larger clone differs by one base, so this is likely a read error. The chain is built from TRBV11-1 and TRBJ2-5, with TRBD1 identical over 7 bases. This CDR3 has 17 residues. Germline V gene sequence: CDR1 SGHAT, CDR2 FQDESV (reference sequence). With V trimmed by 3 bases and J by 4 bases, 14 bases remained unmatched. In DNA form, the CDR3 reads TGTGCCAGCAGCTTGGAGGCGGTAGGGGGCAGACGAGAGACCCAGTACTTC. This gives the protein CASSLEAVGGRRETQYF. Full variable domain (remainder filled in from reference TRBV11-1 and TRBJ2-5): EAEVAQSPRYKITEKSQAVAFWCDPISGHATLYWYRQILGQGPELLVQFQDESVVDDSQLPKDRFSAERLKGVDSTLKIQPAELGDSAMYLCASSLEAVGGRRETQYFGPGTRLLVL.

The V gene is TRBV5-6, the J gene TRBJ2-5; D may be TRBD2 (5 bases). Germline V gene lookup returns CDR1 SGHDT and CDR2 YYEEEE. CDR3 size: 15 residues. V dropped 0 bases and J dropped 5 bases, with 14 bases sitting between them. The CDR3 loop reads CASSLGTRRSETQYF. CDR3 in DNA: TGTGCCAGCAGCTTGGGTACTAGACGGTCCGAGACCCAGTACTTC.

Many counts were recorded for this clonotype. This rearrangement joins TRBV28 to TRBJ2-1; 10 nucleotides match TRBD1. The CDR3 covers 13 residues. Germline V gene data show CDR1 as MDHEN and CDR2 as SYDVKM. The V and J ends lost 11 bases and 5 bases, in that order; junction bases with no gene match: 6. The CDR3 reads CAGQDRGDNEQFF. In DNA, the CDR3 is TGTGCCGGCCAGGACAGGGGGGACAATGAGCAGTTCTTC.

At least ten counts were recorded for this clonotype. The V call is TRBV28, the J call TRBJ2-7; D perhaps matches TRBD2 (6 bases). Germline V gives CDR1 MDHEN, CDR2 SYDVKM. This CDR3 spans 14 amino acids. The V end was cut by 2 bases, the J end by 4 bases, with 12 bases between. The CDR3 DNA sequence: TGTGCCAGCAGTTTACGTGGGAGGCCTTACGAGCAGTACTTC. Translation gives CASSLRGRPYEQYF. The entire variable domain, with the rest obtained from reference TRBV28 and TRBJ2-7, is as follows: DVKVTQSSRYLVKRTGEKVFLECVQDMDHENMFWYRQDPGLGLRLIYFSYDVKMKEKGDIPEGYSVSREKKERFSLILESASTNQTSMYLCASSLRGRPYEQYFGPGTRLTVT.

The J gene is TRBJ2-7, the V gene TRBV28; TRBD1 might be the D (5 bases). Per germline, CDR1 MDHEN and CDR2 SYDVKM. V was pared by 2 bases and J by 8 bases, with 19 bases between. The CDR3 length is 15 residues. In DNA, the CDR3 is TGTGCCAGCAGTTTACTTATGGATCCCAACAGGAAGCAGTACTTC. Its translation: CASSLLMDPNRKQYF.

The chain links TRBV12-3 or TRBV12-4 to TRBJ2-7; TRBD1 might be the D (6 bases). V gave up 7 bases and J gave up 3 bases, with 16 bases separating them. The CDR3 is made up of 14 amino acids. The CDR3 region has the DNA TGTGCCAGCAACAGAGGGGGTACCGACTACGAGCAGTACTTC. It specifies CASNRGGTDYEQYF.

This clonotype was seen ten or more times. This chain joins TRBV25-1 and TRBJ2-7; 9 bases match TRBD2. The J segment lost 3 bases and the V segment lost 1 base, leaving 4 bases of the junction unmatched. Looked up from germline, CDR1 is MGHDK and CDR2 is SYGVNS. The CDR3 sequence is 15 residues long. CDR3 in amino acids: CASSESLAGSYEQYF. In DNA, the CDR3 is TGTGCCAGCAGTGAATCCCTAGCGGGGAGCTACGAGCAGTACTTC.

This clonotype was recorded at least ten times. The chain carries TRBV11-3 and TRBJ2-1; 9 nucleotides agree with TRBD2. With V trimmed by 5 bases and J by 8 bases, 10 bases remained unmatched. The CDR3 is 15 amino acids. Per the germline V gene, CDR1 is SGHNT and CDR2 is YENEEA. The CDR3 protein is CASSPLAGEVHEQFF. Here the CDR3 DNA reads TGTGCCAGCAGCCCCTTAGCGGGAGAGGTCCATGAGCAGTTCTTC.

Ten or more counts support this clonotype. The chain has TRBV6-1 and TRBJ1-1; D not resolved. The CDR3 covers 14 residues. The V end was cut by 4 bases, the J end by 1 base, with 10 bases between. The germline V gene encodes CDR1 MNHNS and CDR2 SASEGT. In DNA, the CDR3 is TGTGCCAGCAGTGTGAAGGTAACGAACACTGAAGCTTTCTTT. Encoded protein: CASSVKVTNTEAFF.

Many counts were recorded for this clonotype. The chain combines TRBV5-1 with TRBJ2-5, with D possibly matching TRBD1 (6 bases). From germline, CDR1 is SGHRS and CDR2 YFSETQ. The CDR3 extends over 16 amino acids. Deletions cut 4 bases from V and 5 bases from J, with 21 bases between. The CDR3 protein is CASSERTGFDGETQYF. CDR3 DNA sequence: TGCGCCAGCAGCGAAAGAACAGGGTTTGATGGGGAGACCCAGTACTTC.

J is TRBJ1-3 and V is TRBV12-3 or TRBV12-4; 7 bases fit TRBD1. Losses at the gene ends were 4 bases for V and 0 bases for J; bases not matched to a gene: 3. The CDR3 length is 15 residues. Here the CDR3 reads CASSYDRASGNTIYF. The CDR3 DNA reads TGTGCCAGCAGTTATGACAGGGCCTCTGGAAACACCATATATTTT.

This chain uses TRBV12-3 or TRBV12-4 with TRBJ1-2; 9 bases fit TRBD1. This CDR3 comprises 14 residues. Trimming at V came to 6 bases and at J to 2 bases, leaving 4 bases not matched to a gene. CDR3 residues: CASRGDRVNYGYTF. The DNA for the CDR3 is TGTGCCAGCAGGGGGGACAGGGTGAACTATGGCTACACCTTC.

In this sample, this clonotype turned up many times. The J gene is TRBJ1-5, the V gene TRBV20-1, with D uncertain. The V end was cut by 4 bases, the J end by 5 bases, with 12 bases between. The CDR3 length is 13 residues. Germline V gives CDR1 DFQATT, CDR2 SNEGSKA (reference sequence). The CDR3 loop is CSATQGSDQPQHF. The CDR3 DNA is TGCAGTGCTACCCAAGGTTCGGATCAGCCCCAGCATTTT.

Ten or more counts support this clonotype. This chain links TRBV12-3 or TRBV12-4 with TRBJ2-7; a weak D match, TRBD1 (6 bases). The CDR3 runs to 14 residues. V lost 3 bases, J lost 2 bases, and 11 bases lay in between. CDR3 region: CASSLGAAAYEQYF. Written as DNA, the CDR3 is TGTGCCAGCAGTTTGGGGGCGGCAGCCTACGAGCAGTACTTC.

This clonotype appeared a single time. Here the CDR3 reads CSARDPLAGAQETQYF. The CDR3 DNA reads TGCAGTGCTAGAGATCCCTTAGCGGGAGCCCAAGAGACCCAGTACTTC. V usage is TRBV20-1 and J usage is TRBJ2-5, with 9 bases that match TRBD2. The trim removed 0 bases at V and 1 base at J, leaving 6 bases unmatched. Germline CDR1 is DFQATT and CDR2 is SNEGSKA (reference sequence). This CDR3 has 16 amino acids.

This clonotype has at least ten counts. The CDR3, as DNA: TGTGCCAGCAGTGCGGACAGGGAAGCTTTCTTT. Amino acids: CASSADREAFF. The chain couples TRBV2 to TRBJ1-1, with TRBD1 matching 7 bases. V shed 4 bases and J 8 bases; nucleotides not matched to a gene: 1. The CDR3 extends over 11 amino acids. Per germline, CDR1 SNHLY and CDR2 FYNNEI.

This CDR3 reads CSAVGLAKNIQYF. For the CDR3, the DNA is TGCAGCGCGGTGGGCCTAGCCAAAAACATTCAGTACTTC. The chain carries TRBV29-1 and TRBJ2-4; D ambiguous. Germline values: CDR1 SQVTM, CDR2 ANQGSEA. The ends were cut back, 7 bases at V and 0 bases at J, with 10 bases in the middle. The CDR3 contains 13 residues.